This TCR beta chain derives from a study of early T cells in non-severe SARS-CoV-2 infection. Across the study: Unsorted whole-blood RNA was sequenced in bulk, leaving chains unpaired.

The CDR3 has 15 residues. The V segment lost 3 bases and the J segment 10 bases; nucleotides outside the gene matches: 7. Germline lookup yields CDR1 KGHSH and CDR2 LQKENI. MiXCR was run by TCRdb on the 5' RACE reads, yielding one entry per CDR3 protein. In the table there are approximately 75,000 distinct CDR3 sequences, about 14% of which are singletons. The source is an adult who was a healthcare worker with PCR-confirmed SARS-CoV-2 infection or an uninfected control (not recorded which). The V gene is TRBV18, the J gene TRBJ1-6; 9 bases line up with TRBD1. The starting material was whole blood, obtained at baseline. The CDR3 spells CASSPSGQGPSPLHF. The CDR3 DNA reads TGTGCCAGCTCACCTTCGGGACAGGGCCCCTCACCCCTCCACTTT.